This T cell receptor beta chain was observed in a study of CD8 T cells in Susac syndrome (dated by TCRdb to the late 2010s). In the study overall: Repertoire sequencing was used to test whether CD8+ T cell activation and differentiation in Susac syndrome was antigen driven. The study compared CD8+ T cell repertoire clonality among about a dozen healthy donors, about 14 Susac syndrome patients and roughly 15 multiple sclerosis patients. Study-wide findings and limitations: The number of individuals in the TCR sequencing and HLA analysis was acknowledged as relatively small.

This clonotype was observed a few times. The antigen it recognizes is unknown. No per-base quality is available; no much larger clone lies one base away. From the cysteine through the phenylalanine, the CDR3 covers 13 amino acids. Only the CDR3 DNA is retained, 39 bases long and in frame from the first base. V loses 5 bases of germline sequence and J loses 2 bases, and the interval between the two ends is 10 bases. The germline V gene (reference sequence) supplies CDR1 MNHEY and CDR2 SMNVEV. Peripheral blood CD8+ and CD4+ T cells from healthy donors, Susac syndrome patients and multiple sclerosis patients were profiled using high-throughput TCR beta sequencing. Multiple sclerosis controls were treatment-naive patients with stable or active relapsing-remitting disease fulfilling revised McDonald criteria. Bulk CD8+ and CD4+ T cells were purified by magnetic negative isolation, while CD8+ TEMRA cells were enriched using FACS. Blood was collected in EDTA tubes and processed within 24 hours, with PBMCs isolated through density gradient centrifugation. PBMCs destined for TCR sequencing were cryopreserved in liquid nitrogen and later thawed in a 37 °C water bath. A purity of at least 90% was achieved for sorted or isolated CD4+, CD8+ and CD8+ TEMRA cells.

RNA was extracted using the RNeasy kit, and roughly 0.5 to 1 microgram was reverse transcribed with random hexamers. The immunoSEQ multiplex PCR assay, which covers 54 Vbeta and 13 Jbeta segments, was used to amplify TCR beta CDR3 regions. Bias from PCR amplification was corrected by using a synthetic template baseline for primer optimization and for computational correction. As for the original processing: Reads were assigned to V, D and J genes according to IMGT and analyzed in immunoSEQ Analyzer, with only productive sequences retained. To calculate clonality, Shannon entropy was normalized by log2 of the number of productive unique sequences and then subtracted from one. Public and private clones were assessed among the 100 most prevalent clones of each patient and control. Susac-specific clones were defined as absent from healthy and MS cohorts, around 980 published viral clones and other ImmuneACCESS disease sequences. TCRdb cleaned the public reads at Q25 with fastp, built clones with MiXCR and kept in-frame beta chains. Rows with a matching CDR3 protein are joined into one entry that keeps the most common DNA and genes. The V and J calls reflect TCRdb's pipeline rather than the authors' work. This sample gives roughly 300,000 distinct CDR3 sequences in total; around 84% of them show up just once. Together, the top ten hold about 0.11% of the sample.

Sequenced sample: CD8+ T cells from PBMCs. The origin of this receptor is a human donor with multiple sclerosis. This chain joins TRBV27 to TRBJ2-7, with no confidently assigned D gene. The CDR3 amino acid sequence is: CASSLTATYEQYF. The DNA sequence is given as TGTGCCAGCAGTCTCACAGCTACCTACGAGCAGTACTTC.